A selection of T cell receptor beta chains follows, all from one sample in a study of T and B cells in COVID-19 patients. TCRdb analysed the multiplex PCR reads with MiXCR anew, one entry per CDR3 protein. The sample holds 9,900 or so distinct CDR3 sequences, around 27% seen once. Sequenced: blood. Every receptor here comes from a human donor who had recovered from COVID-19. CDR3s include the opening cysteine and the closing phenylalanine or tryptophan. A D gene is named only where the DNA matches it firmly. Size values are once, few and many counts, or a class for expanded clones, and some rows have none.

D | J | V | size | CDR3 | DNA
TRBD2 | TRBJ2-5 | TRBV6-2/TRBV6-3 | few | CASSRGLAGVRYQETQYF | TGTGCCAGCAGCCGCGGACTAGCGGGAGTCCGGTACCAAGAGACCCAGTACTTC
NA | TRBJ2-7 | TRBV7-2 | NA | CASSFSGEFYEQYF | TGTGCCAGCAGCTTCAGTGGGGAGTTCTACGAGCAGTACTTC
NA | TRBJ2-2 | TRBV27 | NA | CASGGGGAATGELFF | TGTGCCAGCGGGGGGGGGGGGGCGGCCACCGGGGAGCTGTTTTTT
NA | TRBJ2-2 | TRBV19 | medium-sized | CASSLGLNTGELFF | TGTGCCAGTAGTCTGGGGTTGAACACCGGGGAGCTGTTTTTT
TRBD2 | TRBJ2-5 | TRBV10-1 | NA | CASTPTIGTSGGLKETQYF | TGCGCCAGCACGCCTACTATTGGGACTAGCGGAGGTCTAAAGGAGACCCAGTACTTC
TRBD2 | TRBJ2-1 | TRBV29-1 | medium-sized | CSVGSSGYNEQFF | TGCAGCGTTGGATCTAGCGGGTACAATGAGCAGTTCTTC
NA | TRBJ2-5 | TRBV5-1 | few | CASSLEAGRGVETQYF | TGCGCCAGCAGCTTGGAGGCAGGGCGAGGGGTTGAGACCCAGTACTTC
NA | TRBJ2-7 | TRBV10-3 | NA | CAISVRGNEQYF | TGTGCCATCAGTGTGAGGGGCAACGAGCAGTACTTC
NA | TRBJ2-5 | TRBV12-3/TRBV12-4 | medium-sized | CASSPRLGRSQETQYF | TGTGCCAGCAGTCCCCGACTAGGCCGGAGCCAAGAGACCCAGTACTTC
TRBD1 | TRBJ2-2 | TRBV30 | NA | CALKARGTGSFGELFF | TGTGCCCTAAAAGCGCGGGGGACAGGGAGTTTCGGGGAGCTGTTTTTT
NA | TRBJ1-1 | TRBV6-5 | NA | CASSSPNEATEAFF | TGTGCCAGCAGTTCCCCAAATGAGGCCACTGAAGCTTTCTTT
NA | TRBJ1-1 | TRBV20-1 | NA | CRSQSSLNTEAFF | TGCAGATCCCAAAGCAGTCTGAACACTGAAGCTTTCTTT
NA | TRBJ1-4 | TRBV6-1 | NA | CASSAGQSTNEKLFF | TGTGCCAGCAGTGCTGGACAGTCAACTAATGAAAAACTGTTTTTT
TRBD2 | TRBJ2-1 | TRBV7-6 | few | CASSLAGLASSYNEQFF | TGTGCCAGCAGCTTAGCGGGACTAGCAAGTTCTTACAATGAGCAGTTCTTC
TRBD2 | TRBJ2-5 | TRBV12-3/TRBV12-4 | NA | CASGTLAGGKEETQYF | TGTGCCAGCGGCACCCTAGCGGGGGGAAAAGAAGAGACCCAGTACTTC
TRBD2 | TRBJ2-1 | TRBV6-5 | medium-sized | CASSRDYRWEQFF | TGTGCCAGCAGTCGGGACTACCGTTGGGAGCAGTTCTTC
TRBD1 | TRBJ2-3 | TRBV11-1 | NA | CASSHAQGAKDTQYF | TGTGCCAGCAGCCACGCACAGGGGGCGAAAGATACGCAGTATTTT
NA | TRBJ2-3 | TRBV6-6 | few | CASSSDDTQYF | TGTGCCAGCAGCTCTGATGATACGCAGTATTTT
TRBD1 | TRBJ2-2 | TRBV5-1 | NA | CASSRGTGGNTGELFF | TGCGCCAGCAGCCGCGGGACAGGGGGGAACACCGGGGAGCTGTTTTTT
TRBD2 | TRBJ2-7 | TRBV7-2 | few | CASSLGLAGDEQYF | TGTGCCAGCAGTCTTGGACTAGCGGGAGACGAGCAGTACTTC
NA | TRBJ2-3 | TRBV12-3/TRBV12-4 | many | CASRPSPPVPDTQYF | TGTGCCAGCCGCCCGTCCCCGCCGGTCCCAGATACGCAGTATTTT
NA | TRBJ2-7 | TRBV6-5 | medium-sized | CASSYRFGLGGYEQYF | TGTGCCAGCAGTTACAGATTCGGCCTAGGGGGGTACGAGCAGTACTTC
NA | TRBJ2-5 | TRBV6-2/TRBV6-3 | NA | CASSYSDTPGRETQYF | TGTGCCAGCAGTTACTCGGACACCCCTGGCAGAGAGACCCAGTACTTC
NA | TRBJ2-3 | TRBV12-3/TRBV12-4 | NA | CASSFSAPNTDTQYF | TGTGCCAGCAGCTTTTCCGCCCCCAACACAGATACGCAGTATTTT
NA | TRBJ1-5 | TRBV30 | medium-sized | CAWRENGNQPQHF | TGTGCCTGGAGAGAAAATGGGAATCAGCCCCAGCATTTT
TRBD2 | TRBJ2-5 | TRBV19 | medium-sized | CASSPTSGDTRETQYF | TGTGCCAGTAGTCCCACTAGCGGGGACACTAGGGAGACCCAGTACTTC
TRBD2 | TRBJ2-3 | TRBV5-4 | few | CASSPRRGGDNTQYF | TGTGCCAGCAGCCCCCGGCGGGGGGGTGATAATACGCAGTATTTT
NA | TRBJ2-2 | TRBV30 | once | CAWGGNTGELFF | TGTGCCTGGGGAGGGAACACCGGGGAGCTGTTTTTT
TRBD1 | TRBJ1-4 | TRBV6-1 | NA | CASSTGTGAKLFF | TGTGCCAGCAGTACCGGGACAGGGGCAAAACTGTTTTTT
NA | TRBJ2-5 | TRBV10-3 | NA | CAISESRQKETQYF | TGTGCCATCAGTGAGTCAAGACAGAAAGAGACCCAGTACTTC
NA | TRBJ2-2 | TRBV7-2 | NA | CASSLRGTNTGELFF | TGTGCCAGCAGCTTACGAGGAACGAACACCGGGGAGCTGTTTTTT
TRBD2 | TRBJ2-3 | TRBV6-5 | few | CASSSRDYRGDTQYF | TGTGCCAGCAGTTCCCGGGACTATCGGGGAGATACGCAGTATTTT
NA | TRBJ1-5 | TRBV5-4 | NA | CASSQEGGQYNQPQHF | TGTGCCAGCAGCCAAGAGGGAGGACAGTACAATCAGCCCCAGCATTTT
TRBD1 | TRBJ1-5 | TRBV19 | few | CASSIVGVGQGSNQPQHF | TGTGCCAGTAGTATAGTGGGGGTCGGACAGGGTAGCAATCAGCCCCAGCATTTT
NA | TRBJ1-2 | TRBV7-2 | NA | CASSLGAGEGYTF | TGTGCCAGCAGCTTAGGGGCAGGGGAAGGCTACACCTTC
TRBD2 | TRBJ2-5 | TRBV6-5 | many | CASSYPGGGRAKETQYF | TGTGCCAGCAGTTACCCGGGGGGCGGGAGGGCAAAAGAGACCCAGTACTTC
TRBD2 | TRBJ2-2 | TRBV7-9 | NA | CASSLREGSNTGELFF | TGTGCCAGCAGCCTAAGGGAGGGGTCGAACACCGGGGAGCTGTTTTTT
TRBD1 | TRBJ1-2 | TRBV6-5 | few | CASSDRPGTGGYGYTF | TGTGCCAGCAGTGACCGTCCCGGGACAGGGGGCTATGGCTACACCTTC
NA | TRBJ1-5 | TRBV7-2 | NA | CASSATAGNQPQHF | TGTGCCAGCAGCGCTACCGCAGGAAATCAGCCCCAGCATTTT
NA | TRBJ2-1 | TRBV29-1 | medium-sized | CSVGQRGRRLIYNEQFF | TGCAGCGTTGGACAACGGGGGCGGAGGTTGATCTACAATGAGCAGTTCTTC
NA | TRBJ2-7 | TRBV6-5 | NA | CATQPTSESYEQYF | TGTGCCACTCAACCGACTAGTGAATCCTACGAGCAGTACTTC
NA | TRBJ2-7 | TRBV27 | medium-sized | CASSLGYEQYF | TGTGCCAGCAGTTTAGGGTACGAGCAGTACTTC
TRBD1 | TRBJ1-2 | TRBV6-5 | NA | CASSQNDRAKEVYGYTF | TGTGCCAGCAGTCAAAACGACAGGGCCAAGGAAGTGTATGGCTACACCTTC